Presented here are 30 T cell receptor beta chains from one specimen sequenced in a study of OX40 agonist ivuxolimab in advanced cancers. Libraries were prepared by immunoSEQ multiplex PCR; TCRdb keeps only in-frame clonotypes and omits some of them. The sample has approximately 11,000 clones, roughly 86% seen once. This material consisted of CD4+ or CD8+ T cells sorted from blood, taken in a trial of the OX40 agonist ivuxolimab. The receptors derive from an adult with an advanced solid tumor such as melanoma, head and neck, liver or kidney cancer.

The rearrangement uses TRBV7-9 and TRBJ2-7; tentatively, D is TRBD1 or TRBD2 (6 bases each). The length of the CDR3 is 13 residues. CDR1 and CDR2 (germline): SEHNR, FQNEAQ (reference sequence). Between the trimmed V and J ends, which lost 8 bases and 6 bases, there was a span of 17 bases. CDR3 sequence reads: CASRAGGGFEQYF. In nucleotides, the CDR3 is TGTGCCAGCCGTGCCGGAGGGGGGTTCGAGCAGTACTTC.

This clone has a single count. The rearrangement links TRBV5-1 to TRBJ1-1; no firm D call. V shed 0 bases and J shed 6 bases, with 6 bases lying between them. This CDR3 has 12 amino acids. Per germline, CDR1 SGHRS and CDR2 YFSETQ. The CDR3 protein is CASSLGQAEAFF. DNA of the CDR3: TGCGCCAGCAGCTTGGGGCAGGCTGAAGCTTTCTTT.

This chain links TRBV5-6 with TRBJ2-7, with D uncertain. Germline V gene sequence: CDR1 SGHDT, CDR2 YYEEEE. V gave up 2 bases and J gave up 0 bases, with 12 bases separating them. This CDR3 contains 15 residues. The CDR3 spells CASSFDRIVSYEQYF. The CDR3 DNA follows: TGTGCCAGCAGCTTTGACCGGATAGTCTCCTACGAGCAGTACTTC.

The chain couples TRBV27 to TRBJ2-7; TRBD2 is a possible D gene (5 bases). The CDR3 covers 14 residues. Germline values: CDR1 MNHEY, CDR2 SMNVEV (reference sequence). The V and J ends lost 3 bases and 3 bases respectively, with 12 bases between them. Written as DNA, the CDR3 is TGTGCCAGCAGTTTCTCGGGGATCCGCTACGAGCAGTACTTC. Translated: CASSFSGIRYEQYF.

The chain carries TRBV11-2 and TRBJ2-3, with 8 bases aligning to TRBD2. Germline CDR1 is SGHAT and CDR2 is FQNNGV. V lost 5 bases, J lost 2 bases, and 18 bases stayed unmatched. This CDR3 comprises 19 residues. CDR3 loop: CASSRNWGGSGRLTDTQYF. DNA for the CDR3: TGTGCCAGCAGCCGGAATTGGGGCGGAAGCGGGAGACTCACAGATACGCAGTATTTT.

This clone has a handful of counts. The CDR3 coding sequence is TGCGCCAGCAGCCAGACAGGGGGCTGGGGCTACACCTTC. It yields the protein CASSQTGGWGYTF. The chain employs TRBV4-1 and TRBJ1-2; TRBD1 matches 10 bases. The CDR3 spans 13 residues. After removal of 3 bases from V and 8 bases from J, the junction contained 3 bases not matched to a gene. The germline V gene has CDR1 MGHRA and CDR2 YSYEKL.

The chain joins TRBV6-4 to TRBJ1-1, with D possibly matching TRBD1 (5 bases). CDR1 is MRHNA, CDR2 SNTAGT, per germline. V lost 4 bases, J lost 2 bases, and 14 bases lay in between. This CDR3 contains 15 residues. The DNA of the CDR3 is TGTGCCAGCAGTGCCGTGGGGGACGGTAACACTGAAGCTTTCTTT. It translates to CASSAVGDGNTEAFF.

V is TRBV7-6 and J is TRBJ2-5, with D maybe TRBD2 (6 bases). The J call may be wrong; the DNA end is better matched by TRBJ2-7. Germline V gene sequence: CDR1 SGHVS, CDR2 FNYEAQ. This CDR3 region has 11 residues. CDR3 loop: CATQPGGEQYF. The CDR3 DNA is TGTGCCACCCAGCCCGGGGGCGAGCAGTACTTC.

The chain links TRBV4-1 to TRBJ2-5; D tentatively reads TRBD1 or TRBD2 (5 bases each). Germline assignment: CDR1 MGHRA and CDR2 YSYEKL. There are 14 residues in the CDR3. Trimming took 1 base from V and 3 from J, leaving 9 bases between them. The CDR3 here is CASSQVRGEETQYF. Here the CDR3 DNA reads TGCGCCAGCAGCCAAGTGAGAGGGGAAGAGACCCAGTACTTC.

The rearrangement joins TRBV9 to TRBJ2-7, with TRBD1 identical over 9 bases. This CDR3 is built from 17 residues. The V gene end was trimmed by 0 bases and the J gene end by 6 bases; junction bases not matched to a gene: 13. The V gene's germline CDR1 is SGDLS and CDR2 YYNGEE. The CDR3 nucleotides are TGTGCCAGCAGCGTAGCTGGTGGGACAGGGTTGGACCGCGAGCAGTACTTC. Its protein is CASSVAGGTGLDREQYF.

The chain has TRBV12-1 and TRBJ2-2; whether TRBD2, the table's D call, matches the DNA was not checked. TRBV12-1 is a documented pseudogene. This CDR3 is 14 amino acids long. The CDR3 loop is CASRTSGGTGELFF. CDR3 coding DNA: TGTGCCAGCAGGACTAGCGGGGGAACCGGGGAGCTGTTTTTT.

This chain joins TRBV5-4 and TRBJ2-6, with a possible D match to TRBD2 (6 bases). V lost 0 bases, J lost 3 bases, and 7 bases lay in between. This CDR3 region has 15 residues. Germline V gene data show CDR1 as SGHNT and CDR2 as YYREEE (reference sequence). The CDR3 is CASSLVGGGANVLTF. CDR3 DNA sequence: TGTGCCAGCAGCTTGGTGGGAGGTGGGGCCAACGTCCTGACTTTC.

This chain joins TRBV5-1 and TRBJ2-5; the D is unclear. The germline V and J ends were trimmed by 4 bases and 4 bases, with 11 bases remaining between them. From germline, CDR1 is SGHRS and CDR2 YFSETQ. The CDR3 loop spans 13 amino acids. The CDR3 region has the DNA TGCGCCAGCAGCATCGGAAGTGCAGAGACCCAGTACTTC. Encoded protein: CASSIGSAETQYF.

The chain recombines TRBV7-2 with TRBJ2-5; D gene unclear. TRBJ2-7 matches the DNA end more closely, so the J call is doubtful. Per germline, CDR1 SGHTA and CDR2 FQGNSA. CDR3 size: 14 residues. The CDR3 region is CASSLDRPGNEQYF. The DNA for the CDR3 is TGTGCCAGCAGCTTAGATAGGCCCGGCAACGAGCAGTACTTC.

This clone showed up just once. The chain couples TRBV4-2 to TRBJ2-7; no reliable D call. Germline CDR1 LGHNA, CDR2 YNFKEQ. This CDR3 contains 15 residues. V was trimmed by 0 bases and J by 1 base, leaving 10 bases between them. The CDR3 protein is CASSQEPDGSYEQYF. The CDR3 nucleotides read TGTGCCAGCAGCCAAGAGCCCGACGGGTCCTACGAGCAGTACTTC.

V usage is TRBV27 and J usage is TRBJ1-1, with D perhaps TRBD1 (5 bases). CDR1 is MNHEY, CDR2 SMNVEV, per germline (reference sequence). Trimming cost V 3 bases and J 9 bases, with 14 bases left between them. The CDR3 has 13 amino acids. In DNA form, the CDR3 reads TGTGCCAGCAGTTTTTTAAGGCAGGGTAAAGCTTTCTTT. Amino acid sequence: CASSFLRQGKAFF.

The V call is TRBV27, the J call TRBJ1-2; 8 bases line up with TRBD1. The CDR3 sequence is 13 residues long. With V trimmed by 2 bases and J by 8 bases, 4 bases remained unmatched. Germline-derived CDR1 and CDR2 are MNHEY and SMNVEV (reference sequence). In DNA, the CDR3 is TGTGCCAGCAGTTTAATGACAGGGGAGGGCTACACCTTC. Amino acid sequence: CASSLMTGEGYTF.

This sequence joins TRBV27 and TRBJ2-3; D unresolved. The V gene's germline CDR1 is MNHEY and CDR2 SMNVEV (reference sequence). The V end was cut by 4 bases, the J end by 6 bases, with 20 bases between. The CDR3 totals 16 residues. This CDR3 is CASSSGGLVGSDTQYF. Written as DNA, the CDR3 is TGTGCCAGCAGTTCCGGTGGGCTAGTGGGATCGGATACGCAGTATTTT.

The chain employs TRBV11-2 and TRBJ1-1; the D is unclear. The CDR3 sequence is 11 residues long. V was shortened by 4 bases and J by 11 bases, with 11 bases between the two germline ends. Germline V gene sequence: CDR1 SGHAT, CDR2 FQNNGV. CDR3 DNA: TGTGCCAGCAGCTGGGCCCGGGAGGCTTTCTTT. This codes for CASSWAREAFF.

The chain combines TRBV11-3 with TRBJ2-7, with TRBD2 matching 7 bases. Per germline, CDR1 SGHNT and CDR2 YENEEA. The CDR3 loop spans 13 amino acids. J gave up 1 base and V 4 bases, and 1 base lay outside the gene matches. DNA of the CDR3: TGTGCCAGCAGCTCGGGGGGATCCTACGAGCAGTACTTC. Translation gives CASSSGGSYEQYF.

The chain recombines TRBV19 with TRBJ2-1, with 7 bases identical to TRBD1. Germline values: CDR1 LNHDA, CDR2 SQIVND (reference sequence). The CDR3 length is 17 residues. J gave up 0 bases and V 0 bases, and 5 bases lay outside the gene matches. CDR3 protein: CASSIDGTDGSYNEQFF. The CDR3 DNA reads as TGTGCCAGTAGTATAGATGGGACAGATGGCTCCTACAATGAGCAGTTCTTC.

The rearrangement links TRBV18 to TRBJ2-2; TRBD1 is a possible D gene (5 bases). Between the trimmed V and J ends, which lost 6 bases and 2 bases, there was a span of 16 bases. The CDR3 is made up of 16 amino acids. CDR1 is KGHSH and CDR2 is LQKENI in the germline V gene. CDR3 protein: CASSPTARDNTGELFF. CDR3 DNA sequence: TGTGCCAGCTCCCCGACGGCCAGGGATAACACCGGGGAGCTGTTTTTT.

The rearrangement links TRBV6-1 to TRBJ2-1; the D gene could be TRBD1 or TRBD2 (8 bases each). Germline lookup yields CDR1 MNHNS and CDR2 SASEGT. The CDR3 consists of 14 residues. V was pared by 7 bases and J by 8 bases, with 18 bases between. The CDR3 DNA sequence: TGTGCCAGCACCGGGGGGGACAGGCGACATGAGCAGTTCTTC. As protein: CASTGGDRRHEQFF.

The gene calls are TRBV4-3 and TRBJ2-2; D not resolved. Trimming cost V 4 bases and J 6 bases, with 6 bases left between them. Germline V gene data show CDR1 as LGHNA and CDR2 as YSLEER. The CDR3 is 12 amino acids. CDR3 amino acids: CASSPVAGELFF. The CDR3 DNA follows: TGCGCCAGCAGCCCGGTCGCCGGGGAGCTGTTTTTT.

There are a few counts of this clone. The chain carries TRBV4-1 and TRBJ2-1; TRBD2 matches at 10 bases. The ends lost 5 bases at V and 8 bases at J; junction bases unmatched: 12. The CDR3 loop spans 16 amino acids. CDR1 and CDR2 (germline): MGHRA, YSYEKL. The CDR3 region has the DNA TGCGCCAGCAGCGGAGCCCCTAGCGGGAGCTTCGATGAGCAGTTCTTC. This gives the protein CASSGAPSGSFDEQFF.

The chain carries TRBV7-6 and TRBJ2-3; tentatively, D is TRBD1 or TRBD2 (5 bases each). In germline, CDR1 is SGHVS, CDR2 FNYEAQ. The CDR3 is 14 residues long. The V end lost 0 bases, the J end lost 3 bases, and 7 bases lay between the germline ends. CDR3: CASSLAGVTDTQYF. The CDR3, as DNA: TGTGCCAGCAGCTTAGCGGGGGTTACAGATACGCAGTATTTT.

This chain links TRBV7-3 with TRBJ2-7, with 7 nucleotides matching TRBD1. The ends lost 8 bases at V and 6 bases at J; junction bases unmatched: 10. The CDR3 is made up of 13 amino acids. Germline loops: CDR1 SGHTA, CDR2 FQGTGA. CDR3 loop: CASGETGWGEQYF. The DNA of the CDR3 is TGTGCCAGCGGTGAGACAGGGTGGGGCGAGCAGTACTTC.

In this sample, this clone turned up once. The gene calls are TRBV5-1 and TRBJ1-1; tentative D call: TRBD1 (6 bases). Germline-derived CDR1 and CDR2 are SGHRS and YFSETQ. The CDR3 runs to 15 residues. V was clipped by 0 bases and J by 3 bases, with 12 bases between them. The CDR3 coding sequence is TGCGCCAGCAGCTTGGTGGCAGGGGTGGACACTGAAGCTTTCTTT. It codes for CASSLVAGVDTEAFF. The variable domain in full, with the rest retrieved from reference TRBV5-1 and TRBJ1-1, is KAGVTQTPRYLIKTRGQQVTLSCSPISGHRSVSWYQQTPGQGLQFLFEYFSETQRNKGNFPGRFSGRQFSNSRSEMNVSTLELGDSALYLCASSLVAGVDTEAFFGQGTRLTVV.

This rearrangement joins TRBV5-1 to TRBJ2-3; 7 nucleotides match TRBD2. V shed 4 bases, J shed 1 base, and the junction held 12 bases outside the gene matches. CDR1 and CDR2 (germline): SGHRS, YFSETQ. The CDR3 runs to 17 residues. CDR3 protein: CASSVTSAGGGTDTQYF. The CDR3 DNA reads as TGCGCCAGCAGCGTAACCTCTGCTGGGGGGGGCACAGATACGCAGTATTTT.

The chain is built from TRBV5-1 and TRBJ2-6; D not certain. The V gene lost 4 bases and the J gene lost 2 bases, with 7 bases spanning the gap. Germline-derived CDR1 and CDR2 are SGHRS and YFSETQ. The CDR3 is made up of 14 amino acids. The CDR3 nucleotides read TGCGCCAGCAGCAACACCACTGGGGCCAACGTCCTGACTTTC. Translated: CASSNTTGANVLTF.